This TCR beta chain came from a study of cytomegalovirus exposure and HLA in healthy donors. Primers included in the PCR were 60 Vbeta and 13 Jbeta primers. Sequencing was performed with immunoSEQ multiplex PCR; in TCRdb, only in-frame clones are kept and a portion is missing. Of about 130,000 clones listed, 75% to 80% were seen once; the top ten hold roughly 3.5%. CDR1 and CDR2 from the germline V gene are SGHDT and YYEEEE. CDR3 length: 15 amino acids. The junction had 7 bases not matched to a gene; V was cut back by 7 bases and J by 0 bases. This chain connects TRBV5-6 to TRBJ1-1; 9 bases are shared with TRBD1. Sequenced sample: PBMCs. This receptor was obtained from a man in his forties in good health and CMV-seronegative. The CDR3: CASCPGTGLNTEAFF. CDR3 coding DNA: TGTGCCAGCTGCCCCGGGACAGGGTTGAACACTGAAGCTTTCTTT.